This section outlines one T cell receptor beta chain sequence together with its context. What it binds is unknown. Other DNA sequences in this specimen translate into the identical CDR3. The CDR3 extends over 14 amino acids. Trimming removed 1 base at V and 4 bases at J, with 7 bases between. CDR1 MDHEN and CDR2 SYDVKM come from the germline V gene. CD8 cells regarded as naive lacked CD45RO, were positively chosen for CCR7, and omitted terminally differentiated effector memory CD45RA+ cells. These data belong to a study of shared clonotypes between healthy human individuals. Points from the study as a whole: Shared across a few donors were around 5% of the naive CD4 clonotypes.

Study processing details: Sequence data from immunoSEQ were junction-only and lacked quality scores; consequently, filtering differed. Measured with immunoSEQ multiplex PCR; TCRdb has only the in-frame clones, and not every one. The DNA gave D and trimming, while V, J and clone size come from that table. The sample has about 2.1 million clones, around 93% seen once. V usage is TRBV28 and J usage is TRBJ2-2, with D unclear. The sequence came from a man aged 18 to 29 in good health. Some clones in this sample may be carry-over from other donors' samples. The sample was naive CD8+ T cells from PBMCs. The CDR3 loop reads CASSLLGSTGELFF. The CDR3 DNA reads as TGTGCCAGCAGTTTATTAGGCAGCACCGGGGAGCTGTTTTTT.